The clone carrying this TCR beta chain was recorded many times. The antigen is undetermined. Both iRepertoire HTBI primers and Arm-PCR of CDR3 regions were used to build the TCR beta libraries. TCRdb re-analysed the multiplex PCR reads in MiXCR, keeping a single row per CDR3 protein. The top ten hold approximately 14% of the sample, which has a few hundred thousand distinct CDR3 sequences, 20% to 25% seen once. This entry is derived from a study of regulatory T cells in long-lasting Graves disease. The time point here: persistent/refractory GD, antithyroid drugs over 5 years with positive TRAb. PBMC-extracted RNA yielded the TCR library. General study results and limits: The number of shared public clonotypes was higher in persistent patients (approximately 2,600) than new patients (966).

Germline trimming cut 8 bases from V and 5 bases from J; bases unmatched to any gene: 14. Germline-derived CDR1 and CDR2 are DFQATT and SNEGSKA (reference sequence). This CDR3 comprises 15 residues. The sample was peripheral blood mononuclear cells (PBMCs), taken when the disease was refractory, from a patient treated with antithyroid drugs. The V gene is TRBV20-1, the J gene TRBJ2-5; 10 nucleotides align to TRBD2. This sequence originates from a female donor with Graves disease. DNA for the CDR3: TGCAGTCCGCGGGATAGCGGGAGGTTAATGGAGACCCAGTACTTC. Its protein is CSPRDSGRLMETQYF.